The subject of this entry is one TCR beta chain. The antigen is undetermined. Germline CDR1 is SGDLS and CDR2 is YYNGEE. J was trimmed by 7 bases and V by 4 bases; bases with no gene match: 11. The CDR3 has 16 residues. This specimen belongs to a study of OX40 agonist ivuxolimab in advanced cancers. Profiled with immunoSEQ multiplex PCR; TCRdb holds only in-frame clones, not every one. The table shows 45,000 to 55,000 clones, with roughly 83% occurring only once. Overall study findings and caveats: Clones of CD4+ and CD8+ blood T cells grew by week 6 at doses of 0.1 to 3.0 mg/kg. The expanded peripheral T cells' antigen specificity was not determined.

Sequencing used CD4+ or CD8+ T cells sorted from blood, obtained in a trial of the OX40 agonist ivuxolimab. This clonotype was sampled from an adult with an advanced solid tumor such as melanoma, head and neck, liver or kidney cancer. V and J are TRBV9 and TRBJ2-6; TRBD2 aligns across 7 bases. As DNA, the CDR3 is TGTGCCAGCAGCCCGACCGCTACAGCGGGAGCCAACGTCCTGACTTTC. This codes for CASSPTATAGANVLTF.